The 29 T cell receptor beta chains below come from one sample, sequenced in a study of T cells after yellow fever vaccination. MiXCR, applied by TCRdb to the 5' RACE reads, yields one record per CDR3 protein. The repertoire includes nearly 300,000 distinct CDR3 sequences, approximately 10% of them detected once, and 3% to 3.5% sits in the top ten. The specimen was CD4+ T cells sorted from PBMCs, collected 5 days after the yellow fever booster vaccination. These receptors all come from a man aged 18 to 35 who received the YFV17D yellow fever vaccine.

This clonotype was seen only a few times. J is TRBJ1-1 and V is TRBV7-6, with 11 bases identical to TRBD1. The germline V gene encodes CDR1 SGHVS and CDR2 FNYEAQ. Unmatched junction bases numbered 3, after V lost 5 bases and J lost 1 base. The CDR3 is made up of 15 amino acids. The CDR3 DNA sequence: TGTGCCAGCAGCGCGGGGACAGGGGGGAACACTGAAGCTTTCTTT. Its translation is CASSAGTGGNTEAFF.

This clonotype was seen ten or more times. The gene calls are TRBV4-3 and TRBJ2-3; the D gene is possibly TRBD2 (6 bases). Deletions cut 3 bases from V and 2 bases from J, with 9 bases between. Germline V gene data show CDR1 as LGHNA and CDR2 as YSLEER. The CDR3 consists of 14 residues. This CDR3 reads CASSQTRVTDTQYF. The CDR3 DNA reads as TGCGCCAGCAGCCAGACTAGGGTCACAGATACGCAGTATTTT.

The chain couples TRBV7-8 to TRBJ2-1; D gene unclear. V gave up 1 base and J gave up 8 bases, with 9 bases separating them. This CDR3 contains 13 residues. Germline V lookup: CDR1 SGHVS, CDR2 FQNEAQ. The CDR3 region is CASSLEDSDEQFF. DNA of the CDR3: TGTGCCAGCAGCTTAGAAGATAGTGATGAGCAGTTCTTC.

This clonotype showed up many times. The chain employs TRBV6-5 and TRBJ1-6; 8 bases line up with TRBD1. The CDR3 is made up of 19 amino acids. Germline CDR1 reads MNHEY; CDR2 reads SVGAGI. V dropped 2 bases and J dropped 6; count of bases not matched to a gene: 15. Here the CDR3 reads CASSYAIRTGWGGNSPLHF. The CDR3 region has the DNA TGTGCCAGCAGTTACGCTATTAGGACAGGGTGGGGGGGTAATTCACCCCTCCACTTT.

This clonotype was seen repeatedly, ten times or more. The chain combines TRBV5-1 with TRBJ2-6, with D uncertain. V lost 3 bases to trimming and J lost 4 bases, with 11 bases between them. The CDR3 spans 15 residues. Germline loops: CDR1 SGHRS, CDR2 YFSETQ. The CDR3 spells CASSWGPTGANVLTF. The CDR3 DNA follows: TGCGCCAGCAGCTGGGGTCCCACGGGGGCCAACGTCCTGACTTTC.

J is TRBJ2-3 and V is TRBV4-2; D is uncertain. The CDR3 extends over 13 amino acids. Trimming left V 0 bases short and J 2 bases short, with 3 bases between. Looked up from germline, CDR1 is LGHNA and CDR2 is YNFKEQ. Here the CDR3 DNA reads TGTGCCAGCAGCCAAGACTTCACAGATACGCAGTATTTT. Its protein product is CASSQDFTDTQYF.

This sequence joins TRBV20-1 and TRBJ2-7; D not certain. With 1 base removed from V and 2 bases from J, the gap between germline ends came to 9 bases. The CDR3 runs to 13 residues. Germline V gives CDR1 DFQATT, CDR2 SNEGSKA (reference sequence). The CDR3 DNA is TGCAGTGCTAGAGGTGATGGAGCCTACGAGCAGTACTTC. Translation gives CSARGDGAYEQYF.

CDR3: CSARGRAHNQPQHF. The DNA for the CDR3 is TGCAGTGCTAGAGGCAGGGCCCACAATCAGCCCCAGCATTTT. The chain employs TRBV20-1 and TRBJ1-5, with D possibly matching TRBD1 (5 bases). The CDR3 sequence is 14 residues long. CDR1 is DFQATT and CDR2 is SNEGSKA in the germline V gene (reference sequence). V lost 1 base, J lost 3 bases, and 10 bases lay in between.

This clonotype was detected ten times or more. CDR3 region: CASSGLWGGAAETQYF. The CDR3 nucleotides read TGTGCCAGCAGCGGACTTTGGGGGGGGGCGGCCGAGACCCAGTACTTC. The chain joins TRBV11-2 to TRBJ2-5, with D possibly TRBD2 on 7 matching bases. V lost 5 bases, J lost 5 bases, and 21 bases lay in between. Germline CDR1 SGHAT, CDR2 FQNNGV. The CDR3 spans 16 residues. The whole variable domain, filled in from reference TRBV11-2 and TRBJ2-5, reads EAGVAQSPRYKIIEKRQSVAFWCNPISGHATLYWYQQILGQGPKLLIQFQNNGVVDDSQLPKDRFSAERLKGVDSTLKIQPAKLEDSAVYLCASSGLWGGAAETQYFGPGTRLLVL.

This clonotype was counted a few times. The rearrangement links TRBV9 to TRBJ1-1; TRBD1 might be the D (5 bases). Per germline, CDR1 SGDLS and CDR2 YYNGEE. The CDR3 contains 13 residues. V lost 3 bases, J lost 10 bases, and 16 bases lay in between. The CDR3 DNA is TGTGCCAGCAGCGGGGGGACGGGAAGCAGAGCTTTCTTT. Its protein product is CASSGGTGSRAFF.

There are a few counts of this clonotype. V is TRBV12-3 or TRBV12-4 and J is TRBJ1-1, with 11 bases identical to TRBD1. The CDR3 is 16 residues long. With 5 bases clipped from V and 1 base from J, the junction kept 6 bases outside the gene matches. The CDR3 sequence: CASSPGTGGENTEAFF. CDR3 sequence (DNA): TGTGCCAGCAGTCCCGGGACAGGGGGAGAGAACACTGAAGCTTTCTTT.

This clonotype was seen a handful of times. V is TRBV20-1 and J is TRBJ2-3; 8 nucleotides line up with TRBD2. The CDR3 runs 15 residues. The germline V gene encodes CDR1 DFQATT and CDR2 SNEGSKA (reference sequence). J gave up 4 bases and V 6 bases, and 12 bases lay outside the gene matches. CDR3: CSATGGAQAADTQYF. The CDR3 coding sequence is TGCAGTGCCACCGGGGGGGCCCAGGCGGCAGATACGCAGTATTTT.

The chain is built from TRBV20-1 and TRBJ1-6; the match to TRBD1 covers 7 bases. After removal of 0 bases from V and 7 bases from J, the junction contained 9 bases not matched to a gene. CDR1 and CDR2 from the germline V gene are DFQATT and SNEGSKA (reference sequence). The CDR3 has 16 amino acids. The CDR3 loop is CSARDLRTGTNSPLHF. The CDR3, as DNA: TGCAGTGCTAGAGACCTGCGGACAGGCACCAATTCACCCCTCCACTTT.

This clonotype was counted a few times. This chain connects TRBV12-5 to TRBJ1-2; the D is unclear. CDR1 and CDR2 from the germline V gene are LGHNT and FRNRAP. The CDR3 spans 13 residues. Trimming removed 0 bases from V and 8 bases from J, with 10 bases in between. CDR3 residues: CASGLVLSGGYTF. The CDR3 DNA follows: TGTGCTAGTGGTTTGGTACTGTCCGGAGGCTACACCTTC.

This clonotype was detected a few times. V is TRBV4-2 and J is TRBJ1-2; D not resolved. CDR3 length equals 14 residues. The V end lost 0 bases, the J end lost 3 bases, and 8 bases lay between the germline ends. Germline V gene lookup returns CDR1 LGHNA and CDR2 YNFKEQ. CDR3 sequence: CASSQDRVDYGYTF. The CDR3 DNA follows: TGTGCCAGCAGCCAAGATAGGGTTGACTATGGCTACACCTTC.

This clonotype was detected ten times or more. The V gene is TRBV7-2, the J gene TRBJ2-2, with D maybe TRBD1 (5 bases). The CDR3 consists of 14 residues. Germline-derived CDR1 and CDR2 are SGHTA and FQGNSA. V gave up 5 bases and J gave up 4 bases, with 11 bases separating them. The chain's CDR3 is CASSQDILTGELFF. DNA of the CDR3: TGTGCCAGCAGCCAGGACATCCTCACCGGGGAGCTGTTTTTT.

This clonotype has more than one count but fewer than ten. The CDR3 here is CSACDRVLGNQPQHF. The DNA for the CDR3 is TGCAGTGCTTGCGACAGGGTGCTCGGCAATCAGCCCCAGCATTTT. The V gene is TRBV20-1, the J gene TRBJ1-5; 7 bases match TRBD1. The CDR3 length is 15 residues. V was clipped by 5 bases and J by 2 bases; unmatched bases: 9. Germline V gives CDR1 DFQATT, CDR2 SNEGSKA (reference sequence).

Ten or more counts support this clonotype. The V call is TRBV7-3, the J call TRBJ2-2; either TRBD1 or TRBD2 may supply D (5 bases each). The CDR3 contains 15 residues. Trimming left V 5 bases short and J 5 bases short, with 15 bases between. Germline V gives CDR1 SGHTA, CDR2 FQGTGA. CDR3 in amino acids: CASSPRLGETGELFF. In DNA, the CDR3 is TGTGCCAGCAGCCCTCGGTTAGGGGAGACCGGGGAGCTGTTTTTT.

At least ten counts were recorded for this clonotype. V gene TRBV7-8 combines with J gene TRBJ1-2; 12 positions agree with TRBD1. The trim removed 1 base at V and 9 bases at J, leaving 6 bases unmatched. The CDR3 has 15 residues. CDR1 and CDR2 (germline): SGHVS, FQNEAQ. The CDR3 sequence: CASSLVGTGGHRYTF. CDR3 bases: TGTGCCAGCAGCTTAGTTGGGACAGGGGGCCATCGCTACACCTTC. The entire variable domain, with the rest obtained from reference TRBV7-8 and TRBJ1-2, is as follows: GAGVSQSPRYKVAKRGQDVALRCDPISGHVSLFWYQQALGQGPEFLTYFQNEAQLDKSGLPSDRFFAERPEGSVSTLKIQRTQQEDSAVYLCASSLVGTGGHRYTFGSGTRLTVV.

There are a few counts of this clonotype. This sequence joins TRBV20-1 and TRBJ2-3; D is uncertain. Trimming shortened V by 5 bases and J by 5 bases, and 5 bases separated the two germline ends. The CDR3 has 10 residues. Germline assignment: CDR1 DFQATT and CDR2 SNEGSKA (reference sequence). CDR3 residues: CSAEIDTQYF. The CDR3 bases are TGCAGTGCTGAGATAGATACGCAGTATTTT.

This clonotype was recorded many times. At one of its ends the junction is not consistent with the germline gene, which may arise from a read error. The genes are TRBV7-2 and TRBJ1-5; no clear D gene. Germline V lookup: CDR1 SGHTA, CDR2 FQGNSA. This CDR3 comprises 13 residues. The CDR3 protein is CASSLVGDQPQHF. CDR3 sequence (DNA): TGCGCCAGCAGCTTGGTAGGAGATCAGCCCCAGCATTTT.

This clonotype appeared a few times. The chain is built from TRBV25-1 and TRBJ2-5; 9 nucleotides line up with TRBD1. Trimming cost V 6 bases and J 5 bases; bases outside gene matches: 10. The CDR3 runs 15 residues. CDR1 and CDR2 (germline): MGHDK, SYGVNS. The CDR3 spells CASRDRGIGRETQYF. The CDR3 DNA reads as TGTGCCAGCAGGGACAGGGGAATCGGTCGGGAGACCCAGTACTTC.

This clonotype was seen a handful of times. The chain is built from TRBV7-3 and TRBJ2-1, with D possibly TRBD2 on 5 matching bases. The CDR3 runs 14 residues. Germline lookup yields CDR1 SGHTA and CDR2 FQGTGA. Trimming took 5 bases from V and 5 from J, leaving 13 bases between them. CDR3 DNA sequence: TGTGCCAGCAGCCCCCCCGGGGTTAACAATGAGCAGTTCTTC. It specifies CASSPPGVNNEQFF.

The sample holds a few counts of this clonotype. The V gene is TRBV4-3, the J gene TRBJ1-1, with D possibly TRBD1 on 6 matching bases. Per germline, CDR1 LGHNA and CDR2 YSLEER. The V end was cut by 0 bases, the J end by 4 bases, with 18 bases between. The CDR3 is made up of 17 amino acids. The CDR3 protein is CASSQETGGVRGTEAFF. Written as DNA, the CDR3 is TGCGCCAGCAGCCAAGAGACCGGGGGCGTGAGGGGCACTGAAGCTTTCTTT.

The V gene is TRBV6-5, the J gene TRBJ2-5; weak D call: TRBD2 (6 bases). CDR1 is MNHEY and CDR2 is SVGAGI in the germline V gene. V was pared by 6 bases and J by 2 bases, with 13 bases between. CDR3 length equals 14 residues. Here the CDR3 reads CASRRRGRQETQYF. The CDR3 DNA sequence: TGTGCCAGCAGGAGGAGGGGTAGGCAAGAGACCCAGTACTTC.

V usage is TRBV5-1 and J usage is TRBJ2-2; 8 nucleotides match TRBD1. J gave up 7 bases and V 4 bases, and 9 bases lay outside the gene matches. CDR1 is SGHRS and CDR2 is YFSETQ in the germline V gene. There are 15 residues in the CDR3. The CDR3: CASSPWTGQGGELFF. In DNA form, the CDR3 reads TGCGCCAGCAGCCCCTGGACAGGGCAGGGCGGGGAGCTGTTTTTT. The full variable domain, with the rest looked up from reference TRBV5-1 and TRBJ2-2, is KAGVTQTPRYLIKTRGQQVTLSCSPISGHRSVSWYQQTPGQGLQFLFEYFSETQRNKGNFPGRFSGRQFSNSRSEMNVSTLELGDSALYLCASSPWTGQGGELFFGEGSRLTVL.

V is TRBV7-3 and J is TRBJ2-7; D remains ambiguous. Germline loops: CDR1 SGHTA, CDR2 FQGTGA. There are 14 residues in the CDR3. Deletions cut 2 bases from V and 4 bases from J, with 12 bases between. The chain's CDR3 is CASSLVGTRYEQYF. CDR3 sequence (DNA): TGTGCCAGCAGCTTAGTAGGAACGCGGTACGAGCAGTACTTC.

This clonotype came up many times. The V gene is TRBV3-1, the J gene TRBJ2-4; weak D call: TRBD1 (5 bases). V gave up 3 bases and J gave up 1 base, with 7 bases separating them. CDR1 is LGHDT and CDR2 is YNNKEL in the germline V gene (reference sequence). The length of the CDR3 is 14 residues. This CDR3 reads CASSQTEAKNIQYF. The CDR3 bases are TGTGCCAGCAGCCAGACAGAGGCCAAAAACATTCAGTACTTC.

This clonotype showed up many times. The chain carries TRBV7-9 and TRBJ1-1; 7 nucleotides align to TRBD1. Trimming at V came to 6 bases and at J to 4 bases, leaving 11 bases not matched to a gene. From germline, CDR1 is SEHNR and CDR2 FQNEAQ (reference sequence). The CDR3 is 15 amino acids. The CDR3 region has the DNA TGTGCCAGCAGGTGCTGGGACAGTACCTGCACTGAAGCTTTCTTT. Translated, it gives CASRCWDSTCTEAFF.